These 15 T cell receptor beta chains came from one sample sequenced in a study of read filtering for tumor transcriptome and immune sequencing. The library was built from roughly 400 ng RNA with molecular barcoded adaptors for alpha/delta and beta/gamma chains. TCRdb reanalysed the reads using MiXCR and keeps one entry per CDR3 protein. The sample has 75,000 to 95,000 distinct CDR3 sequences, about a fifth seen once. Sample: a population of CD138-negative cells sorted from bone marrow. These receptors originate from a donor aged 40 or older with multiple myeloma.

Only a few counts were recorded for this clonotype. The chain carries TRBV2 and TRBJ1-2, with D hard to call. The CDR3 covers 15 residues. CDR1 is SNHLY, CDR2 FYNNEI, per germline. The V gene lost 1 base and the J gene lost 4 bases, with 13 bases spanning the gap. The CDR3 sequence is CASSEVGLKAYGYTF. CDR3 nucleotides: TGTGCCAGCAGTGAAGTCGGACTAAAAGCCTATGGCTACACCTTC.

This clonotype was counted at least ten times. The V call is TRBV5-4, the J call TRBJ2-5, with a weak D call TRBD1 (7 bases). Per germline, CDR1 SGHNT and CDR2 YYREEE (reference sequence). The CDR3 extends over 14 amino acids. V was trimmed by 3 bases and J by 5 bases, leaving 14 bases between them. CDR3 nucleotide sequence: TGTGCCAGCAGCTCCCCAGGGGGGAAGGAGACCCAGTACTTC. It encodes CASSSPGGKETQYF.

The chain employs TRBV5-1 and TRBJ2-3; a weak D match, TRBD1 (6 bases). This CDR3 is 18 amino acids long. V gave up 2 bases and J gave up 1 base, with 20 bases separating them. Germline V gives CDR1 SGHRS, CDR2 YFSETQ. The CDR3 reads CASSLGLSGTRRTDTQYF. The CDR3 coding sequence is TGCGCCAGCAGCTTAGGTCTCTCCGGGACAAGACGCACAGATACGCAGTATTTT.

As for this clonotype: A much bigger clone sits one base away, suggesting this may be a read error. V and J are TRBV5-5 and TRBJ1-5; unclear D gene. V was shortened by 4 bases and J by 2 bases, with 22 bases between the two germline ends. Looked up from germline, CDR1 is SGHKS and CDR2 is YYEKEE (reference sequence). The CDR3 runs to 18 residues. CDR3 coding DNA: TGTGCCAGCAGCCCATCGGTGCCCCCTATTATGGGCAATCAGCCCCAGCATTTT. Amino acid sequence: CASSPSVPPIMGNQPQHF. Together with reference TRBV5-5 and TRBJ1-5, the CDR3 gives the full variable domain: DAGVTQSPTHLIKTRGQQVTLRCSPISGHKSVSWYQQVLGQGPQFIFQYYEKEERGRGNFPDRFSARQFPNYSSELNVNALLLGDSALYLCASSPSVPPIMGNQPQHFGDGTRLSIL.

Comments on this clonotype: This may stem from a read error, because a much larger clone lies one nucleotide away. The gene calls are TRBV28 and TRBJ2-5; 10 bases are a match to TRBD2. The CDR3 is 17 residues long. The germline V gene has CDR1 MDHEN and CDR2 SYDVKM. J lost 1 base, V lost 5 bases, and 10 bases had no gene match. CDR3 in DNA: TGTGCCAGCAGTCAATCACTGCTAGCGGGGGTCCAAGAGACCCAGTACTTC. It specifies CASSQSLLAGVQETQYF.

The CDR3 nucleotides are TGTGCCAGCGATAGGGCGGATTCCTATAATTCACCCCTCCACTTT. Protein sequence: CASDRADSYNSPLHF. This chain joins TRBV6-2 or TRBV6-3 and TRBJ1-6; no firm D call. CDR1 is MNHEY, CDR2 SVGEGT, per germline. The CDR3 has 15 residues. V lost 8 bases and J lost 1, with 12 bases in between.

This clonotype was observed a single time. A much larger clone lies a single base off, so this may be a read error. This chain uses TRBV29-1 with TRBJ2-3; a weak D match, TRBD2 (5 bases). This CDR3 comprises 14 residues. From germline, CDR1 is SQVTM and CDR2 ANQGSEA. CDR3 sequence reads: CSVNAVASTDKQYF. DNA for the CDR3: TGCAGCGTTAACGCTGTCGCTAGCACAGATAAGCAGTATTTT.

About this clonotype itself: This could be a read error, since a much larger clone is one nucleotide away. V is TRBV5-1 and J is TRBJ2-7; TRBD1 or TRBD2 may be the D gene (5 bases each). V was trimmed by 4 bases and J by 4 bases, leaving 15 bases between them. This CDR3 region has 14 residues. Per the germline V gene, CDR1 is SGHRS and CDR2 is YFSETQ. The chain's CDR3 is CASSPGTPTYEQYF. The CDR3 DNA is TGCGCCAGCAGCCCAGGGACGCCAACGTACGAGCAGTACTTC.

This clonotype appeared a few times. CDR3 bases: TGTGCCAGCAGTGTTCCCCGGGACAGGGGATCTGGCTACACCTTC. This sequence encodes CASSVPRDRGSGYTF. This rearrangement joins TRBV2 to TRBJ1-2; TRBD1 matches 10 bases. The trim removed 4 bases at V and 7 bases at J, leaving 9 bases unmatched. The V gene's germline CDR1 is SNHLY and CDR2 FYNNEI. The CDR3 is made up of 15 amino acids.

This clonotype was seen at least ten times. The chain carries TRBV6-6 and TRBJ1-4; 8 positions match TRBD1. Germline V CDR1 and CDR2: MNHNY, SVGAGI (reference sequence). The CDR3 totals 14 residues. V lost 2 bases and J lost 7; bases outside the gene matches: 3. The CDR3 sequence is CASSYGTGGEKLFF. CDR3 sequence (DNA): TGTGCCAGCAGTTACGGGACAGGAGGTGAAAAACTGTTTTTT.

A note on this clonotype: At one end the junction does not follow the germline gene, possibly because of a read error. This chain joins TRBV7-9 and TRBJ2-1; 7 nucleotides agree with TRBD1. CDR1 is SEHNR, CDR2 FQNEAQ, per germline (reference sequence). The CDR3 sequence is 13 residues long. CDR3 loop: CSSSFTGVNEQFF. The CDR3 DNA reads TGTTCCAGCAGCTTCACAGGGGTGAATGAGCAGTTCTTC.

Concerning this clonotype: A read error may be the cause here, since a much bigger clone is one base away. CDR3 sequence: CASSLVIEEAFF. The CDR3 DNA is TGTGCCAGCAGCTTAGTGATAGAAGAGGCTTTCTTT. The genes are TRBV7-9 and TRBJ1-1; D gene unclear. The V end lost 1 base, the J end lost 11 bases, and 11 bases lay between the germline ends. This CDR3 is built from 12 residues. Germline assignment: CDR1 SEHNR and CDR2 FQNEAQ (reference sequence).

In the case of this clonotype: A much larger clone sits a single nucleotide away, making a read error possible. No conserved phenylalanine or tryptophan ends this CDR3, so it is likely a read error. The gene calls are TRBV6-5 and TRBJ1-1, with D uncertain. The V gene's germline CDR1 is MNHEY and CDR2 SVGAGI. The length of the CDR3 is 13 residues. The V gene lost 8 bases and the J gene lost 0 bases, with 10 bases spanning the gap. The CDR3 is CASSGGMNTEAFI. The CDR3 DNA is TGTGCCAGCTCTGGAGGAATGAACACTGAAGCTTTCATT.

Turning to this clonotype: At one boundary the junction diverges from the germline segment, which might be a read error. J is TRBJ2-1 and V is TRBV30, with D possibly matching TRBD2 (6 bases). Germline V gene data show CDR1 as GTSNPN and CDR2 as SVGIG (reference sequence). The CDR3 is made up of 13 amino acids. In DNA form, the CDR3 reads TGTGCCTGGAGCCCCTCCGGGAGCAATAAGCAGTTCTTC. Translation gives CAWSPSGSNKQFF.

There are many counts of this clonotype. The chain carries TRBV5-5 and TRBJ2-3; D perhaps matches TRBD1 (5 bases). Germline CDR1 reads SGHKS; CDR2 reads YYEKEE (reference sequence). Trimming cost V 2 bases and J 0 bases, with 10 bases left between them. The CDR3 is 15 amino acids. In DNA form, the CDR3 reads TGTGCCAGCAGCTTCGGTCCAGGGAGCACAGATACGCAGTATTTT. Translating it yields CASSFGPGSTDTQYF.